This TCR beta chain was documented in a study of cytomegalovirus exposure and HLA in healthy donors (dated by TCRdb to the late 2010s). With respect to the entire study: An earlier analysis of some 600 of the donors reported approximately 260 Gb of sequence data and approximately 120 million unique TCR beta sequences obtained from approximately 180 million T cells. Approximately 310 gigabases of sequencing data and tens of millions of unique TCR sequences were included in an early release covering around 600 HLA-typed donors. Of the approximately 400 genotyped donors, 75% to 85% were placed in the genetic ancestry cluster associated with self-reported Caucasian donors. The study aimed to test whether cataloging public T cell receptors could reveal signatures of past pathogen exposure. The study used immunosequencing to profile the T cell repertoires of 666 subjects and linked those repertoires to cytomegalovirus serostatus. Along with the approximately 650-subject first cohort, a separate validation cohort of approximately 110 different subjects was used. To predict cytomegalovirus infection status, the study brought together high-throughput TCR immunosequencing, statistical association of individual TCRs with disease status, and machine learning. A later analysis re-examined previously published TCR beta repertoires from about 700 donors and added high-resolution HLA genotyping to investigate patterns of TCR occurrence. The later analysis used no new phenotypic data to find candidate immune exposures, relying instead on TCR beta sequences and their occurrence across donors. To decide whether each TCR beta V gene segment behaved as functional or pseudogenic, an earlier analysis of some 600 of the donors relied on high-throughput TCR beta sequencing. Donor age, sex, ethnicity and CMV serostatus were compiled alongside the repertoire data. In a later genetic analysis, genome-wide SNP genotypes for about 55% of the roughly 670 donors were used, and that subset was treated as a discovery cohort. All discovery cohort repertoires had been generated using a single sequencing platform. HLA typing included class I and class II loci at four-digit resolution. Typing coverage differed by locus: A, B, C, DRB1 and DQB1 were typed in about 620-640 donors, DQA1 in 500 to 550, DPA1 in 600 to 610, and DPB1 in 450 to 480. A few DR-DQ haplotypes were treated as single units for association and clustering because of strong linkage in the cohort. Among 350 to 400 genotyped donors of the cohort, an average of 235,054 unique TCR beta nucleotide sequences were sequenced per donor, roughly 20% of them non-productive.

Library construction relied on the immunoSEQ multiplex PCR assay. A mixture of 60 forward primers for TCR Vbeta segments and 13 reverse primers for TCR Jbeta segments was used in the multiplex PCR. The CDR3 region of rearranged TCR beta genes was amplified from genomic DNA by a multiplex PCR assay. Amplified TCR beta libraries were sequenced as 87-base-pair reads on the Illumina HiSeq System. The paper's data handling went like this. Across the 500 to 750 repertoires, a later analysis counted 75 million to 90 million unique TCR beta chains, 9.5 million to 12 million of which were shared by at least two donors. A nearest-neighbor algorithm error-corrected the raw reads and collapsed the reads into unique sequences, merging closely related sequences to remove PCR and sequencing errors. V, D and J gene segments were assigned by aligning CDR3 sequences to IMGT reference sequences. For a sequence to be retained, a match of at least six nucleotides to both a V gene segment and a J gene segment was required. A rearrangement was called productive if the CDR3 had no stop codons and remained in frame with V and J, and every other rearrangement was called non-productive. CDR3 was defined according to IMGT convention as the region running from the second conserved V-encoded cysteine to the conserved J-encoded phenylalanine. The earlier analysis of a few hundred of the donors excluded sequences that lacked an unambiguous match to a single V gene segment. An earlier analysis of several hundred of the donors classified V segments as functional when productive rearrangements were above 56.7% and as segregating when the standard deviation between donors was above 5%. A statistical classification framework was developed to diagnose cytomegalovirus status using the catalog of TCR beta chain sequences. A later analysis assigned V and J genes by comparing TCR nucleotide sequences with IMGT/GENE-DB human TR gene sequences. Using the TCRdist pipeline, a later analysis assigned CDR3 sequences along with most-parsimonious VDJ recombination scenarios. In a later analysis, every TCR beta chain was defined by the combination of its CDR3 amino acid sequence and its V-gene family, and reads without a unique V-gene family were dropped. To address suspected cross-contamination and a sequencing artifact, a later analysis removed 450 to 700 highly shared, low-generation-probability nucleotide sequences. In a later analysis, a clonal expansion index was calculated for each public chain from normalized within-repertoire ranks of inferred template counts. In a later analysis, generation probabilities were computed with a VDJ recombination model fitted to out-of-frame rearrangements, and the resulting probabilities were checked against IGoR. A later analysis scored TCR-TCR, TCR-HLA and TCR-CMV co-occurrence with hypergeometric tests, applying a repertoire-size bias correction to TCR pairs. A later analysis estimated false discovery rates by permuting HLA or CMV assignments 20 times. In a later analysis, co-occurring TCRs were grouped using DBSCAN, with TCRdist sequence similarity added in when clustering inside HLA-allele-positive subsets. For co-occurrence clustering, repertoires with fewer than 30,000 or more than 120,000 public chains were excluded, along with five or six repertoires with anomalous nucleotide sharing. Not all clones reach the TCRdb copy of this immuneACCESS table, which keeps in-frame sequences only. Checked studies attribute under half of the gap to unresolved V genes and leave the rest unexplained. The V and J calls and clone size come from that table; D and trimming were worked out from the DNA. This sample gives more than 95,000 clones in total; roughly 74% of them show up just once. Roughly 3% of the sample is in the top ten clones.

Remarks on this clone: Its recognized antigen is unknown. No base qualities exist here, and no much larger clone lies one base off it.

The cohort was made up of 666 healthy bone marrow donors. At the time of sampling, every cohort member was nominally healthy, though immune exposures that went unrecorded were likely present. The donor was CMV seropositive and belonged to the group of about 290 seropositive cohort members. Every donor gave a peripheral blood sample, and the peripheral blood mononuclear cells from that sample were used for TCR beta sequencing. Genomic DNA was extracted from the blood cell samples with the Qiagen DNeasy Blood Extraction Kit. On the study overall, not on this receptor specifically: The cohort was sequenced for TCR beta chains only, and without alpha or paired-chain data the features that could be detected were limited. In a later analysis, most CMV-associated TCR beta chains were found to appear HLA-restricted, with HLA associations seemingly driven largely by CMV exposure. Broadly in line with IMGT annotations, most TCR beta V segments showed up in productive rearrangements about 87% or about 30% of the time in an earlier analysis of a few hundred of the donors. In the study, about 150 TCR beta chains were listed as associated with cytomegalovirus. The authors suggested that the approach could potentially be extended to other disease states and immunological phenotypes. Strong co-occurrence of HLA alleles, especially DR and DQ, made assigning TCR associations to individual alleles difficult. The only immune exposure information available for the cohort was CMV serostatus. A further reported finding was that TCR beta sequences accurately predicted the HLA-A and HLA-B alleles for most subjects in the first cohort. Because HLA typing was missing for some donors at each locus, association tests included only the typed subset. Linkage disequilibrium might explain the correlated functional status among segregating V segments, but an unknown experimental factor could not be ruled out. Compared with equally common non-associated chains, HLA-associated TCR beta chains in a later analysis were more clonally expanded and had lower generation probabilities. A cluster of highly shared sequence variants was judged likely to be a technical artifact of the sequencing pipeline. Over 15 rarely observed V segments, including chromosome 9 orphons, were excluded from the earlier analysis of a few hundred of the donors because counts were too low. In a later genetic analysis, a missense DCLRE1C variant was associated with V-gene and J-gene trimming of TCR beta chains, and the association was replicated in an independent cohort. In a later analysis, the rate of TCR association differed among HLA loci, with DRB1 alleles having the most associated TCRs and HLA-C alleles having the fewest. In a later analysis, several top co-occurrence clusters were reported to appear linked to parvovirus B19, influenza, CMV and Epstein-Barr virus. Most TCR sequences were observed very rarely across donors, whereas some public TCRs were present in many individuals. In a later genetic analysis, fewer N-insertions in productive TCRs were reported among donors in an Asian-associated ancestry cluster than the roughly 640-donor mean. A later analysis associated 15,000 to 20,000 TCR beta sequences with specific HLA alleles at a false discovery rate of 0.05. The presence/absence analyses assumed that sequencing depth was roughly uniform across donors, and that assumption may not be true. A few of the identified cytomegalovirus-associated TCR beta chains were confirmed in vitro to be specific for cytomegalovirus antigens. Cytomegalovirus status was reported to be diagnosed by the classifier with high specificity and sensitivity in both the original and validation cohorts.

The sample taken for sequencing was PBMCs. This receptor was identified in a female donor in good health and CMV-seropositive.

The nucleotide sequence is given as TGTGCCAGCAGCTTAATCTTACAGGATGAGCAGTTCTTC. It codes for CASSLILQDEQFF. The chain is made from TRBV7-6 and TRBJ2-1, with a tentative D gene TRBD1 over 5 matching bases. The CDR1 and CDR2 encoded by the germline V gene are SGHVS and FNYEAQ. From the cysteine up to the phenylalanine, the CDR3 has a length of 13 residues. Solely the CDR3 DNA is kept, with 39 bases framed from the first base. Relative to germline, V is 2 bases shorter and J is 8 bases shorter, with 10 bases between their ends.